These 5 T cell receptor beta chains share one sample of origin, sequenced in a study of early T cells in non-severe SARS-CoV-2 infection. TCRdb called the 5' RACE reads again in MiXCR, with one record for every CDR3 protein. The sample shows fewer than 40,000 distinct CDR3 sequences, 5% to 6.5% of them seen only once. The sample was whole blood. The receptors originated from an adult who was a healthcare worker with PCR-confirmed SARS-CoV-2 infection or an uninfected control (not recorded which).

Many counts were recorded for this clonotype. This rearrangement joins TRBV7-3 to TRBJ2-4; D perhaps matches TRBD1 (5 bases). Trimming removed 2 bases at V and 9 bases at J, with 14 bases between. In germline, CDR1 is SGHTA, CDR2 FQGTGA. CDR3 length: 14 residues. For the CDR3, the DNA is TGTGCCAGCAGCTTAGATACCCAGGGTGGCATTCAGTACTTC. This translates into CASSLDTQGGIQYF.

This clonotype has a count of ten or more. Written as DNA, the CDR3 is TGCAGTGCTAGACTCCCCGGACGGGAGACCGGGGAGCTGTTTTTT. It translates to CSARLPGRETGELFF. The chain has TRBV20-1 and TRBJ2-2; tentative D call: TRBD2 (6 bases). Germline V CDR1 and CDR2: DFQATT, SNEGSKA (reference sequence). The CDR3 is 15 amino acids. V gave up 2 bases and J gave up 5 bases, with 15 bases separating them.

This clonotype has more than one count but fewer than ten. The chain carries TRBV5-1 and TRBJ2-1; 11 nucleotides align to TRBD2. Germline V gene lookup returns CDR1 SGHRS and CDR2 YFSETQ. The CDR3 extends over 17 amino acids. With 4 bases clipped from V and 13 bases from J, the junction kept 19 bases outside the gene matches. The CDR3 here is CASSPSPVTSGSGDQFF. CDR3 bases: TGCGCCAGCAGCCCCAGCCCAGTAACTAGCGGGAGCGGTGACCAGTTCTTC.

This clonotype was seen a few times. V is TRBV5-1 and J is TRBJ2-4; TRBD2 matches 11 bases. Germline trimming cut 4 bases from V and 6 bases from J; bases unmatched to any gene: 15. Germline loops: CDR1 SGHRS, CDR2 YFSETQ. The CDR3 totals 18 residues. CDR3 residues: CASSPGAVAGGPRNIQYF. The DNA for the CDR3 is TGCGCCAGCAGCCCCGGAGCGGTAGCGGGAGGGCCGAGAAACATTCAGTACTTC.

This clonotype was detected many times. The V gene is TRBV12-3 or TRBV12-4, the J gene TRBJ2-7; TRBD2 aligns across 7 bases. This CDR3 has 14 amino acids. The V segment lost 3 bases and the J segment 3 bases; nucleotides outside the gene matches: 5. The CDR3 region has the DNA TGTGCCAGCAGTTTGGGGACTATGATCTACGAGCAGTACTTC. As protein: CASSLGTMIYEQYF.